This T cell receptor (beta chain) was recovered during a study of T cells in Graves' hyperthyroidism and ophthalmopathy (dated by TCRdb to about 2019). Some background on the complete study: Peripheral blood samples were taken at the time of initial diagnosis, prior to any treatment. In addition, the study compared T-cell repertoires in thyroid tissue and in blood from six Graves' hyperthyroidism patients. After blood sampling, hyperthyroidism patients were treated with methimazole at a starting dose of 30 mg daily, and ophthalmopathy patients were treated with high-dose intravenous methylprednisolone. The paper describes TCR Vbeta CDR3 sequencing of 135 peripheral blood samples, made up of 43 ophthalmopathy patients, approximately 73 hyperthyroidism patients and roughly 17 progressor patients. Prospective prediction of ophthalmopathy was tested in an independent validation cohort consisting of 18 hyperthyroidism patients and approximately 16 patients who later progressed to ophthalmopathy. To identify TCR V-J signatures that set the groups apart, the researchers used a discovery cohort of 90 to 100 patients, made up of 40 to 45 with Graves' ophthalmopathy and 55 to 65 with stable Graves' hyperthyroidism. For training and testing, the 100 or so patients in the discovery cohort were randomly divided in a 7:3 ratio.

As for this clonotype: What antigen it recognizes has not been identified. With a much larger clone just one base away, this may be a read error.

The TCR beta CDR3 regions were amplified from the RNA transcripts. The TCR CDR3 was subjected to a first round of RT-PCR using the HTBI primer set and the Qiagen OneStep RT-PCR kit. The libraries were constructed in a second round of multiplex PCR and then size-selected and purified. The libraries were sequenced on an Illumina HiSeq2000 using paired-end 100 bp reads. In the source study's methods: Raw data were processed with SOAPnuke, discarding reads with adapters, uncalled bases, mean Phred below 15, or no exact constant-primer or identifier match. COPE v1.2.5 was used to merge high-quality paired reads, and clonotypes were defined as unique nucleotide sequences. Clonotypes were aligned to IMGT TRBV, TRBD and TRBJ reference segments using MiTCR v1.1. Analysis was restricted to V-J combinations with a frequency above 0.0001, which covered about 99% of repertoires. The TCS score was defined as F50 (clonal expansion) divided by E x V (chaos), with BLOSUM62-based TCRdist calculated between CDR3 peptides within each V-J. Welch's t-statistics and random forest reduced several hundred V-J features to roughly 13, which were used in a naive Bayes classifier (R e1071). Thyroid-blood repertoire similarity was quantified with the Morisita-Horn index. Using fastp at Q25 and MiXCR, TCRdb reprocessed the public reads and kept productive beta chains. For every CDR3 protein sequence, its rows merge into one entry that carries the most common genes and DNA. These V and J calls derive from TCRdb rather than the authors' analysis. This sample comprises over 700,000 distinct CDR3 sequences, 35% to 45% of them detected only once. Together, the top ten hold more than 7% of the sample.

Summary of the overall study and its limitations: Ophthalmopathy was separated from stable hyperthyroidism by a 13 V-J signature model, with 85% to 90% sensitivity and 81% to 83% specificity obtained in cross-validation and 80%/75% obtained in testing. Blood samples also contained most of the expanded thyroid clonotypes (frequency above 0.001), which suggests that blood repertoires may reflect thyroid immune responses. No statistical method was used to set the sample size in advance, and investigators knew the group allocation. In validation, the model predicted progression to ophthalmopathy with over 60% sensitivity and approximately 72% specificity, a median of 6.5 months before onset.

Stable Graves' hyperthyroidism was defined as no progression to ophthalmopathy during 18 months of follow-up. The hyperthyroidism patients were between 18 and 65 years old and newly diagnosed, with a disease duration of less than 2 months. Exclusion was applied to patients with uncontrolled infections, other autoimmune diseases, pregnancy or lactation. Diagnoses relied on clinical symptoms, serum thyroxine and TRAb, thyroid ultrasound and orbital computed tomography. PBMCs were separated from roughly 9.6 ml of fresh peripheral blood using Ficoll-Paque density gradient centrifugation. Total RNA was extracted using Trizol reagent, and RNA quality was assessed on an Agilent 2100 Bioanalyzer. Reading the germline V gene gives CDR1 KGHDR and CDR2 SFDVKD. V lost 2 bases and J lost 9 bases, and the count of bases not matched to a germline gene is 6. The CDR3, from cysteine to phenylalanine, totals 14 residues. Of the read, only the CDR3 DNA is kept; its 42 bases are in frame from base 1.

The rearrangement combines TRBV24-1 with TRBJ1-5, with TRBD1 identical over 7 junction bases. The clonotype was recovered from a young man with Graves' hyperthyroidism. The sequenced material came from blood. The base sequence is TGTGCCACCAGTGATTCGACAGGGTACCGGCCCCAGCATTTT. Its coded protein is CATSDSTGYRPQHF.